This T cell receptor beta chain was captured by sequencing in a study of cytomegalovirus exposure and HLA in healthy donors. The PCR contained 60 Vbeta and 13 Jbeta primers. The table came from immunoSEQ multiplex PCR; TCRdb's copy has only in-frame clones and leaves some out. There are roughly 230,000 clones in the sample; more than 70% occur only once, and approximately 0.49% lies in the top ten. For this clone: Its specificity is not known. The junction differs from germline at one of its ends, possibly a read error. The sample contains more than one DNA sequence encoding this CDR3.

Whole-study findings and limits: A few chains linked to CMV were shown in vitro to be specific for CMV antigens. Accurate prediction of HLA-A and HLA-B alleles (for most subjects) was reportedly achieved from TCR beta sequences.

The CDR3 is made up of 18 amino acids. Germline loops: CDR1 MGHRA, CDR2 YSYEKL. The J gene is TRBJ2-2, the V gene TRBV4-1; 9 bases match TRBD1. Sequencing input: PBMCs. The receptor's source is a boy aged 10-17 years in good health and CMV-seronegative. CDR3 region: CASSRASPGTGIPGELFF. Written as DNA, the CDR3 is TGCGCCAGCAGCCGCGCCTCACCCGGGACAGGGATCCCCGGGGAACTGTTTTTT.